Presented here are 13 T cell receptor beta chains from one specimen sequenced in a study of blood T cell repertoires in COVID-19. Produced via immunoSEQ multiplex PCR; TCRdb's table is partial and in-frame only. This table holds over 250,000 clones, 80% to 90% found once. Sample: PBMCs or T cells enriched from blood (not recorded which). The receptors stem from a woman aged 30 to 39 who had recovered from COVID-19.

There are a few counts of this clone. The chain employs TRBV7-8 and TRBJ2-1; D is undetermined. CDR3 length: 14 amino acids. Trimming removed 1 base at V and 4 bases at J, with 8 bases between. Germline V gene lookup returns CDR1 SGHVS and CDR2 FQNEAQ. The CDR3: CASSLDRSYNEQFF. The CDR3 nucleotides read TGTGCCAGCAGCTTAGATCGCAGTTACAATGAGCAGTTCTTC.

This chain connects TRBV9 to TRBJ1-6; a weak D match, TRBD1 (5 bases). The CDR3 contains 13 residues. The germline CDR1 and CDR2 sequences are SGDLS and YYNGEE. With 0 bases removed from V and 15 bases from J, the gap between germline ends came to 13 bases. CDR3 coding DNA: TGTGCCAGCAGCGTAGACCGGGCGGGGGACCTCCACTTT. Translation: CASSVDRAGDLHF.

The chain links TRBV15 to TRBJ1-1; unclear D gene. This CDR3 comprises 14 residues. From germline, CDR1 is LNHNV and CDR2 YYDKDF (reference sequence). V lost 2 bases, J lost 2 bases, and 9 bases lay in between. The CDR3 DNA reads as TGTGCCACCAGCAGATACCGAGATAACACTGAAGCTTTCTTT. Its protein is CATSRYRDNTEAFF.

The rearrangement joins TRBV6-5 to TRBJ1-1, with 9 bases matching TRBD1. Germline V CDR1 and CDR2: MNHEY, SVGAGI. The length of the CDR3 is 15 residues. The junction had 4 bases not matched to a gene; V was cut back by 0 bases and J by 5 bases. This chain's CDR3 is CASSYSTGGRTEAFF. CDR3 nucleotide sequence: TGTGCCAGCAGTTACTCGACAGGGGGAAGGACTGAAGCTTTCTTT.

The rearrangement joins TRBV7-8 to TRBJ1-5, with D possibly being TRBD1 (5 bases). V was shortened by 5 bases and J by 0 bases, with 17 bases between the two germline ends. Germline V gene data show CDR1 as SGHVS and CDR2 as FQNEAQ. The CDR3 length is 17 residues. The CDR3 protein is CASSPEVRGYSNQPQHF. The CDR3 coding sequence is TGTGCCAGCAGCCCAGAAGTACGGGGGTATAGCAATCAGCCCCAGCATTTT.

This sequence joins TRBV9 and TRBJ2-5, with TRBD2 matching over 7 bases. J gave up 5 bases and V 0 bases, and 7 bases lay outside the gene matches. The CDR3 is 15 amino acids. The germline V gene has CDR1 SGDLS and CDR2 YYNGEE. CDR3 in amino acids: CASSVAGGLGETQYF. The CDR3 coding sequence is TGTGCCAGCAGCGTAGCGGGGGGTCTGGGGGAGACCCAGTACTTC.

The rearrangement links TRBV19 to TRBJ2-7; D may be TRBD1 (7 bases). Trimming left V 3 bases short and J 7 bases short, with 16 bases between. Germline assignment: CDR1 LNHDA and CDR2 SQIVND (reference sequence). This CDR3 is 14 amino acids long. CDR3 sequence (DNA): TGTGCCAGTAGTATTGACAGGGCAGGGGGGGAGCAGTACTTC. Its translation is CASSIDRAGGEQYF.

This chain joins TRBV5-5 and TRBJ2-3, with D maybe TRBD2 (6 bases). CDR1 and CDR2 from the germline V gene are SGHKS and YYEKEE (reference sequence). This CDR3 is 17 amino acids long. Trimming removed 0 bases at V and 3 bases at J, with 17 bases between. CDR3 residues: CASSLEGLASVTDTQYF. In DNA form, the CDR3 reads TGTGCCAGCAGCTTGGAAGGGCTAGCGTCCGTAACAGATACGCAGTATTTT.

This chain uses TRBV7-3 with TRBJ2-5, with TRBD1 matching 7 bases. The CDR3 consists of 14 residues. Per the germline V gene, CDR1 is SGHTA and CDR2 is FQGTGA. The V gene end was trimmed by 5 bases and the J gene end by 2 bases; junction bases not matched to a gene: 5. CDR3: CASSRRDRQETQYF. CDR3 coding DNA: TGTGCCAGCAGCCGTCGGGACAGACAAGAGACCCAGTACTTC.

A few counts support this clone. V is TRBV7-9 and J is TRBJ2-2; weak D call: TRBD1 (6 bases). Per germline, CDR1 SEHNR and CDR2 FQNEAQ (reference sequence). The germline V and J ends were trimmed by 5 bases and 2 bases, with 12 bases remaining between them. This CDR3 spans 15 amino acids. CDR3 in DNA: TGTGCCAGCAGCCCACCCAGGGGAAACACCGGGGAGCTGTTTTTT. This codes for CASSPPRGNTGELFF. Supplemented by reference TRBV7-9 and TRBJ2-2, the full variable domain reads DTGVSQNPRHKITKRGQNVTFRCDPISEHNRLYWYRQTLGQGPEFLTYFQNEAQLEKSRLLSDRFSAERPKGSFSTLEIQRTEQGDSAMYLCASSPPRGNTGELFFGEGSRLTVL.

The rearrangement links TRBV6-5 to TRBJ1-4; D remains unclear. The CDR3 has 13 residues. Trimming took off 5 bases at V and 4 bases at J, with 8 bases between the two ends. Germline lookup yields CDR1 MNHEY and CDR2 SVGAGI. The CDR3 DNA reads as TGTGCCAGCAGTAAACATTTTAATGAAAAACTGTTTTTT. It translates to CASSKHFNEKLFF.

The chain joins TRBV6-2 or TRBV6-3 to TRBJ2-5; possibly TRBD2 for D (6 bases). Germline V CDR1 and CDR2: MNHEY, SVGEGT. Trimming pared 6 bases from V and 5 bases from J, leaving 16 bases between. The CDR3 spans 14 residues. This CDR3 reads CASSGRGSEETQYF. CDR3 DNA sequence: TGTGCCAGCAGCGGGAGAGGGTCAGAGGAGACCCAGTACTTC.

The rearrangement uses TRBV12-3 or TRBV12-4 and TRBJ2-5; 7 positions match TRBD2. The CDR3 is 13 residues long. Losses at the gene ends were 7 bases for V and 1 base for J; bases not matched to a gene: 3. Here the CDR3 reads CASNPGGQETQYF. The CDR3 nucleotides are TGTGCCAGCAATCCGGGGGGCCAAGAGACCCAGTACTTC.